Presented here are 7 T cell receptor beta chains from one specimen sequenced in a study of naive CD8 T cells in extremely preterm neonates. The repertoire was sequenced with immunoSEQ multiplex PCR; TCRdb's copy has only in-frame clones and lacks some. The table lists around 7,900 clones, roughly 98% of them singletons, with more than 2.5% in the top ten. Sequencing input: naive CD8+ T cells from blood. The receptors originated from a human donor in good health.

V gene TRBV29-1 combines with J gene TRBJ1-2; the D is unclear. The germline V gene encodes CDR1 SQVTM and CDR2 ANQGSEA. Trimming took off 0 bases at V and 5 bases at J, with 7 bases between the two ends. The length of the CDR3 is 12 residues. The CDR3 loop reads CSVEDSGYGYTF. As DNA, the CDR3 is TGCAGCGTTGAAGATAGCGGTTATGGCTACACCTTC.

The chain recombines TRBV7-9 with TRBJ1-1; 8 bases are shared with TRBD1. CDR1 and CDR2 from the germline V gene are SEHNR and FQNEAQ (reference sequence). With 5 bases clipped from V and 0 bases from J, the junction kept 5 bases outside the gene matches. There are 15 residues in the CDR3. This chain's CDR3 is CASSGGQELNTEAFF. The DNA of the CDR3 is TGTGCCAGCAGCGGGGGACAGGAGTTGAACACTGAAGCTTTCTTT.

V usage is TRBV9 and J usage is TRBJ1-2; possible D gene TRBD1, 5 bases. V was clipped by 0 bases and J by 8 bases, with 14 bases between them. Germline V lookup: CDR1 SGDLS, CDR2 YYNGEE. The CDR3 runs to 14 residues. CDR3 coding DNA: TGTGCCAGCAGCGTAGGGGGGGGGACTCCAGGCTACACCTTC. This encodes CASSVGGGTPGYTF.

This rearrangement joins TRBV11-3 to TRBJ2-7; 7 bases map to TRBD1. V lost 5 bases, J lost 4 bases, and 14 bases stayed unmatched. Per the germline V gene, CDR1 is SGHNT and CDR2 is YENEEA. There are 16 residues in the CDR3. The DNA for the CDR3 is TGTGCCAGCAGCCCATACAGGGGCCCCAGGTGTTACGAGCAGTACTTC. Its protein product is CASSPYRGPRCYEQYF.

The rearrangement links TRBV11-3 to TRBJ2-3, with 9 bases that match TRBD1. V lost 5 bases and J lost 2; bases outside the gene matches: 8. Germline V CDR1 and CDR2: SGHNT, YENEEA. CDR3 length: 16 residues. This CDR3 is CASSVGWDRDTDTQYF. The CDR3, as DNA: TGTGCCAGCAGCGTCGGGTGGGACAGGGACACAGATACGCAGTATTTT.

The chain employs TRBV28 and TRBJ1-5, with D unresolved. Germline loops: CDR1 MDHEN, CDR2 SYDVKM. The ends were cut back, 11 bases at V and 4 bases at J, with 21 bases in the middle. This CDR3 has 15 amino acids. The CDR3 protein is CAGTERAYPNQPQHF. CDR3 coding DNA: TGTGCCGGCACCGAGAGAGCGTATCCTAATCAGCCCCAGCATTTT.

The V and J genes are TRBV19 and TRBJ2-7, with a possible D match to TRBD1 (5 bases). The germline V gene encodes CDR1 LNHDA and CDR2 SQIVND (reference sequence). V lost 5 bases to trimming and J lost 2 bases, with 10 bases between them. The CDR3 is 13 residues long. The CDR3 sequence is CASSLTVTYEQYF. DNA of the CDR3: TGTGCCAGTAGTCTGACAGTGACCTACGAGCAGTACTTC.